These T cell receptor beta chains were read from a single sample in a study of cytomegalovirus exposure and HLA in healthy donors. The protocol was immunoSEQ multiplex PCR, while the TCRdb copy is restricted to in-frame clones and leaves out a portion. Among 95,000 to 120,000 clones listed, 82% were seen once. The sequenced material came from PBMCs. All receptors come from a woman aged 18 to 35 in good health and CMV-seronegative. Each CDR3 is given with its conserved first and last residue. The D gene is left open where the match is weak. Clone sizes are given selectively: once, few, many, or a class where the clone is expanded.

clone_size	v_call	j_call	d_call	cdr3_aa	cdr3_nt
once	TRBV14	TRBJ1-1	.	CASSEGGRSQNTEAFF	TGTGCCAGCAGCGAAGGGGGGAGGTCCCAGAACACTGAAGCTTTCTTT
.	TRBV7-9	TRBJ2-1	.	CSSKRLNYEQFF	TGTTCCAGCAAGAGGCTAAACTATGAGCAGTTCTTC
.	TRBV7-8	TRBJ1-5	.	CASSLSGGANQPQHF	TGTGCCAGCAGCTTATCGGGGGGGGCAAATCAGCCCCAGCATTTT
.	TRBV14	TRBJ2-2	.	CASSQRQFYTGELFF	TGTGCCAGCAGCCAAAGACAGTTTTACACCGGGGAGCTGTTTTTT
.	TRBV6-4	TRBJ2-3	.	CASTLSTDTQYF	TGTGCCAGCACCCTGAGCACAGATACGCAGTATTTT
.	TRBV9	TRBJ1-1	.	CASSVATGYTEAFF	TGTGCCAGCAGCGTAGCTACAGGGTACACTGAAGCTTTCTTT
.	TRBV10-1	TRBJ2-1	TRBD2	CASTSGTRGVYEQFF	TGCGCCAGCACGAGCGGGACTAGGGGGGTCTATGAGCAGTTCTTC
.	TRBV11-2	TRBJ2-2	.	CASSLLRTNSAGELFF	TGTGCCAGCAGCTTACTCCGGACTAATTCCGCCGGGGAGCTGTTTTTT
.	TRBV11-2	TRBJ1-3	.	CASSSGGAGNTIYF	TGTGCCAGCAGCTCCGGGGGGGCTGGAAACACCATATATTTT
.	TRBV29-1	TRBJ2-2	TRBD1	CSAYKDRVFSGELFF	TGCAGCGCCTATAAGGACAGGGTATTTTCCGGGGAGCTGTTTTTT
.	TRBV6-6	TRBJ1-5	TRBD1	CASSRDRGQDQPQHF	TGTGCCAGCAGCCGGGACAGGGGGCAGGATCAGCCCCAGCATTTT
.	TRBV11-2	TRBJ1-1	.	CASSLRTFEAFF	TGTGCCAGCAGCTTGAGGACATTTGAAGCTTTCTTT
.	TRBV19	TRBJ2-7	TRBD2	CASSPPGGLAASYEQYF	TGTGCCAGTAGTCCCCCCGGCGGGCTAGCGGCATCCTACGAGCAGTACTTC
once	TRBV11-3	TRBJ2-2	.	CASIRGGYGTVNTGELFF	TGTGCCAGCATCCGCGGGGGGTATGGGACAGTGAACACCGGGGAGCTGTTTTTT
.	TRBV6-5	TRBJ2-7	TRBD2	CASSSRRREGTYEQYF	TGTGCCAGCAGTTCCCGACGGCGGGAGGGTACCTACGAGCAGTACTTC
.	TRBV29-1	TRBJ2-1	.	CSVELGGLVSYNEQFF	TGCAGCGTTGAACTTGGCGGTCTAGTCTCCTACAATGAGCAGTTCTTC
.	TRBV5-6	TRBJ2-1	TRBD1	CASSTEPDRADEQFF	TGTGCCAGCAGCACCGAACCGGACAGGGCGGATGAGCAGTTCTTC
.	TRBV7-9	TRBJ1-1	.	CASTLPAEAFF	TGTGCCAGCACCCTCCCCGCGGAGGCTTTCTTT
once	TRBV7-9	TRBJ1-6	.	CASSLELPNSPLHF	TGTGCCAGCAGCTTAGAACTCCCGAATTCACCCCTCCACTTT
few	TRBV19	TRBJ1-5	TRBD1	CASQGVSNQPQHF	TGTGCCAGTCAGGGGGTAAGCAATCAGCCCCAGCATTTT
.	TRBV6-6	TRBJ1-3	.	CASRLTVSGNTIYF	TGTGCCAGCCGACTTACCGTCTCTGGAAACACCATATATTTT
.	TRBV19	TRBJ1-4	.	CASSLGWQGKPNEKLFF	TGTGCCAGTAGCCTAGGGTGGCAGGGAAAACCTAATGAAAAACTGTTTTTT
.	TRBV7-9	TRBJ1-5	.	CASSRDTSRQPQHF	TGTGCCAGCAGCCGGGACACCAGCAGGCAGCCCCAGCATTTT
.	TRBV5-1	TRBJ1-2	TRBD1	CASSLVQGATYGYTF	TGCGCCAGCAGCTTGGTACAGGGGGCTACCTATGGCTACACCTTC
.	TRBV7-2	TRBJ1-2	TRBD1	CASSPHSGTDYGYTF	TGTGCCAGCAGCCCCCATTCCGGGACAGACTATGGCTACACCTTC
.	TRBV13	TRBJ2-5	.	CASSLRLLTQETQYF	TGTGCCAGCAGCTTAAGACTACTCACCCAAGAGACCCAGTACTTC
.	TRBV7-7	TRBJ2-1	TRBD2	CASSFLAGGNNEQFF	TGTGCCAGCAGCTTCCTAGCGGGGGGGAATAATGAGCAGTTCTTC
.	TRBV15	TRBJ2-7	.	CATSSDRLTATYEQYF	TGTGCCACCAGCAGTGACAGACTCACAGCTACCTACGAGCAGTACTTC
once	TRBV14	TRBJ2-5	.	CASSQGRKSSTQETQYF	TGTGCCAGCAGCCAGGGGAGGAAGTCTAGCACCCAAGAGACCCAGTACTTC
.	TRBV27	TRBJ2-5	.	CASSSTRGQETQYF	TGTGCCAGCAGTTCGACTCGGGGTCAAGAGACCCAGTACTTC
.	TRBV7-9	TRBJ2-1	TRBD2	CASSLSLAGVDEQFF	TGTGCCAGCAGCTTAAGTCTAGCGGGAGTAGATGAGCAGTTCTTC
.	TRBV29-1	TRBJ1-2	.	CSVEDQGGINYGYTF	TGCAGCGTTGAAGATCAGGGCGGAATTAACTATGGCTACACCTTC
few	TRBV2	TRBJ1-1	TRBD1	CATHPGQGNTEAFF	TGTGCCACTCACCCGGGACAGGGGAACACTGAAGCTTTCTTT
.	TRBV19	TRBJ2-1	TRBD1	CASGTGGEGEQFF	TGTGCCAGTGGGACAGGGGGCGAGGGTGAGCAGTTCTTC
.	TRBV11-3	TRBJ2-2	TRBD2	CASTPEMGGGNTGELFF	TGTGCCAGCACCCCAGAGATGGGCGGGGGGAACACCGGGGAGCTGTTTTTT
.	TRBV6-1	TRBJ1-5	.	CASRGAALNQPQHF	TGTGCCAGCAGGGGTGCGGCGTTAAATCAGCCCCAGCATTTT
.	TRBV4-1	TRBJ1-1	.	CASSQTPNTEAFF	TGCGCCAGCAGCCAAACTCCGAACACTGAAGCTTTCTTT
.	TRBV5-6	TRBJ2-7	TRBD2	CASSSGGSYEQYF	TGTGCCAGCAGCTCGGGGGGCTCCTACGAGCAGTACTTC
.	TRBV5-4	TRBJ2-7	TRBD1	CASSLGGTGAQSYEQYF	TGTGCCAGCAGCTTGGGGGGGACAGGGGCCCAGTCCTACGAGCAGTACTTC
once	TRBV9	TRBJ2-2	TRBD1	CASGRTGNTGELFF	TGTGCCAGCGGCAGGACAGGGAACACCGGGGAGCTGTTTTTT
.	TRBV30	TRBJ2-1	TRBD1	CAWSVRTGIYNEQFF	TGTGCCTGGAGCGTCCGGACAGGGATTTACAATGAGCAGTTCTTC
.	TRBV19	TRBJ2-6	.	CASSPRFSGANVLTF	TGTGCCAGTAGTCCGAGGTTCTCTGGGGCCAACGTCCTGACTTTC
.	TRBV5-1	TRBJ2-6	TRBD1	CASSGTGGAGANVLTF	TGCGCCAGCAGCGGGACAGGGGGCGCTGGGGCCAACGTCCTGACTTTC
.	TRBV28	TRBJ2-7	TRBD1	CASSLAGGNYEQYF	TGTGCCAGCAGTTTAGCAGGGGGCAACTACGAGCAGTACTTC
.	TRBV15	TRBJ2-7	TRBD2	CATSSPGTTSTEQYF	TGTGCCACCAGCAGTCCCGGGACTACCTCTACCGAGCAGTACTTC